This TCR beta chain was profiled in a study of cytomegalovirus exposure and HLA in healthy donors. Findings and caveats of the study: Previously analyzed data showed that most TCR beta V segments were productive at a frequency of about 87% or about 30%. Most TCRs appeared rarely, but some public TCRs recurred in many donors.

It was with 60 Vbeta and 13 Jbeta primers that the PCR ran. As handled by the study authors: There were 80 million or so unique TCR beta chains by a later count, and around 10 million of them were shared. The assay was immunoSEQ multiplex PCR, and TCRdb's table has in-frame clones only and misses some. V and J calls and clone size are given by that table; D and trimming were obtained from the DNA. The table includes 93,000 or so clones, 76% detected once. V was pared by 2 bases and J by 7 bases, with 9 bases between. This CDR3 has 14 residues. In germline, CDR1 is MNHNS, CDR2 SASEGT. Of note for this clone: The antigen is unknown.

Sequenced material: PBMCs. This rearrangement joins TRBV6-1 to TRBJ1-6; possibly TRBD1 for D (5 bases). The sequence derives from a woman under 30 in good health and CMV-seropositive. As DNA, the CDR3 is TGTGCCAGCAGTGAACGACAGCGCAATTCACCCCTCCACTTT. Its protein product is CASSERQRNSPLHF.